This T cell receptor (beta chain) was documented in a study of tumor and adjacent non-tumor tissue in lung cancer listed by TCRdb under 2018. Looking at the study overall: Of the cohort, roughly 12 patients had adenocarcinoma, 2 had squamous cell carcinoma and 1 had small cell lung cancer. Sequencing produced fewer than 150,000,000 productive TCRbeta reads in total, an average of around 4.2 million reads per sample. The 15 enrolled patients, of whom about 10 were men and 5 were women, were aged roughly 30 to 76 years and were diagnosed with TNM stage I to III disease. The study compared bulk TCRbeta repertoires from lung tumor tissue and matched distant non-tumor lung tissue of about 15 lung cancer patients. TCRbeta CDR3 sequencing was performed on 30 to 35 paired specimens, with one tumor sample and one normal lung sample collected per patient.

From the cysteine through the phenylalanine, the CDR3 covers 12 amino acids. Left in the record is the CDR3 DNA by itself, 36 bases read in frame from the first base. From a lookup of the germline V gene (reference sequence), CDR1 and CDR2 are SEHNR and FQNEAQ. Summary of the overall study and its limitations: Neither the sequencing platform nor unique molecular identifiers are named or mentioned anywhere in the methods. The cohort had only 15 patients, and the authors noted that larger samples and more detailed clinical data are needed. Peripheral blood was not sequenced, so blood TCRbeta repertoires in these lung cancer patients were not examined. Significantly higher TCR diversity was found in younger patients, and higher tumor TCR diversity was associated with shorter overall and disease-free survival. TCR diversity (inverse Simpson) was significantly higher in tumor than in normal lung tissue (about 400 vs 150, P = 0.0075, Mann-Whitney U test). In normal lung, the top 100 clones accounted for a significantly larger cumulative share of the repertoire than in tumor tissue.

Preparation of the library involved multiplex PCR. Sequencing used an Illumina HiSeq 2500. Following protocols modified from ARM-PCR, the researchers constructed TCRbeta libraries through three rounds of nested PCR with primers (Table S4). PCR products of 200-500 bp were gel-excised and purified with the QIAquick gel extraction kit before sequencing. The authors' pipeline ran thus. Trimmomatic was used to clean the reads, FLASH was used to merge the reads into complete CDR3 sequences, and MiTCR was used to assign the reads to V(D)J germline segments. Clonal diversity was calculated as the inverse Simpson's index using VDJtools. A read counted as productive if the sequence was in-frame and lacked a premature stop codon. TCRdb reworked the public reads: Q25 trimming with fastp, MiXCR clone assembly, productive beta chains retained. One record per CDR3 amino acid sequence lists the most common genes and DNA. TCRdb, rather than the study authors, made the V and J calls. The sample table lists some 100,000 distinct CDR3 sequences, approximately 82% of them with a count of one. The ten largest clones represent approximately 35% of the sample.

Bulk unsorted tissue served as the source for RNA extraction, and RNA quality was assessed using a NanoDrop ND-1000 and an Agilent 2100. All donors had newly diagnosed lung cancer, had not received prior chemotherapy, and were admitted for thoracic surgery in China between August and November 2014. The study excluded patients who had received radiotherapy or chemotherapy before or who had another cancer at the same time. Surgical tissue pieces of about 1-2.3 cm3 were preserved in RNAlater solution and were kept at -80 degrees C until use. This clonotype has a handful of counts. No cognate antigen has been identified for it. This may arise from a read error, as a much more abundant clone is one base away.

Sequenced sample: lung tumor tissue. The sequence came from a woman aged 60 to 75 with non-small cell lung cancer. Recombination linked TRBV7-9 to TRBJ2-1; tentative D gene TRBD2, with 5 bases matching. The CDR3 is CASTPFGGEHFF. DNA sequence: TGTGCCAGCACTCCATTCGGAGGAGAGCACTTCTTC.